The 13 T cell receptor beta chains given below trace back to one sample, sequenced in a study of CD8 T cells in ankylosing spondylitis. TCRdb re-called the 5' RACE reads with MiXCR, one entry per CDR3 protein. Among approximately 190,000 distinct CDR3 sequences listed, around 13% were seen once. The sample was blood, either unsorted or a sorted T cell fraction (not recorded which). The receptors stem from a female donor with ankylosing spondylitis or in good health (not recorded which).

This clonotype was observed many times. The genes are TRBV29-1 and TRBJ1-2; a weak D match, TRBD1 (5 bases). The CDR3 consists of 8 residues. Germline V gene sequence: CDR1 SQVTM, CDR2 ANQGSEA. In DNA, the CDR3 is TGCAGTGGGGGTGGCTACACCTTC. The encoded protein is CSGGGYTF.

This clonotype was seen repeatedly, ten times or more. The chain uses TRBV5-1 and TRBJ2-3, with 7 bases matching TRBD1. V shed 3 bases, J shed 2 bases, and the junction held 3 bases outside the gene matches. This CDR3 comprises 14 residues. The germline CDR1 and CDR2 sequences are SGHRS and YFSETQ. The CDR3, as DNA: TGCGCCAGCAGCTACGACAGGGCCACAGATACGCAGTATTTT. Translating gives CASSYDRATDTQYF.

This chain uses TRBV20-1 with TRBJ1-1; 7 bases are a match to TRBD1. Germline loops: CDR1 DFQATT, CDR2 SNEGSKA (reference sequence). V dropped 7 bases and J dropped 6; count of bases not matched to a gene: 8. The CDR3 contains 12 residues. In DNA form, the CDR3 reads TGCAGTGTCCCGACAGGGAGCCCTGAAGCTTTCTTT. It is translated as CSVPTGSPEAFF.

This clonotype came up many times. The rearrangement uses TRBV6-5 and TRBJ1-1, with D uncertain. CDR3 length: 18 amino acids. Looked up from germline, CDR1 is MNHEY and CDR2 is SVGAGI. V lost 4 bases, J lost 5 bases, and 26 bases lay in between. CDR3 coding DNA: TGTGCCAGCAGTTGGACCGGAGGGAATCAAATCCGGATAACTGAAGCTTTCTTT. Translation gives CASSWTGGNQIRITEAFF.

This clonotype was recorded at least ten times. The rearrangement joins TRBV5-1 to TRBJ2-7; D could derive from TRBD1 or TRBD2 (5 bases each). The germline V gene has CDR1 SGHRS and CDR2 YFSETQ. The length of the CDR3 is 17 residues. V was cut by 3 bases and J by 0 bases, with 19 bases left in between. The DNA for the CDR3 is TGCGCCAGCAGCTCGACGCCCCGGGACGCAAACTCCTACGAGCAGTACTTC. It specifies CASSSTPRDANSYEQYF.

Worth noting for this clonotype: One end of the junction is discordant with germline, which a read error may explain. The V gene is TRBV20-1, the J gene TRBJ2-1; 14 bases are shared with TRBD2. This CDR3 has 15 residues. Germline CDR1 is DFQATT and CDR2 is SNEGSKA (reference sequence). The CDR3 loop reads CCARDQGLAGDEQFF. DNA for the CDR3: TGCTGTGCTAGAGATCAGGGACTAGCGGGAGATGAGCAGTTCTTC.

This clonotype was observed a handful of times. The V call is TRBV20-1, the J call TRBJ1-1; tentatively, D is TRBD1 (5 bases). From germline, CDR1 is DFQATT and CDR2 SNEGSKA (reference sequence). V was cut by 3 bases and J by 3 bases, with 8 bases left in between. The CDR3 is made up of 12 amino acids. For the CDR3, the DNA is TGCAGTGCTAGCGAGGGGCACACTGAAGCTTTCTTT. It yields the protein CSASEGHTEAFF.

This clonotype was seen repeatedly, ten times or more. The gene calls are TRBV20-1 and TRBJ1-2; TRBD1 is a possible D gene (6 bases). Germline CDR1 and CDR2: DFQATT and SNEGSKA (reference sequence). V was cut by 6 bases and J by 5 bases, with 22 bases left in between. There are 15 residues in the CDR3. CDR3 amino acids: CSALAQGRGAYGYTF. DNA for the CDR3: TGCAGTGCCCTAGCACAGGGAAGGGGGGCATATGGCTACACCTTC.

This clonotype was recorded at least ten times. The chain uses TRBV9 and TRBJ1-2; possibly TRBD1 for D (5 bases). V lost 8 bases and J lost 6, with 11 bases in between. The CDR3 length is 11 residues. Germline CDR1 and CDR2: SGDLS and YYNGEE. Here the CDR3 DNA reads TGTGCCAGTGAGGGGAGAAATGGCTACACCTTC. Residues: CASEGRNGYTF.

The V call is TRBV29-1, the J call TRBJ2-7; 8 nucleotides match TRBD1. This CDR3 comprises 16 residues. The V gene's germline CDR1 is SQVTM and CDR2 ANQGSEA. The junction had 13 bases not matched to a gene; V was cut back by 5 bases and J by 1 base. CDR3: CSVSARTGPLSYEQYF. DNA for the CDR3: TGCAGCGTTTCTGCCCGGACAGGGCCGCTTTCCTACGAGCAGTACTTC.

Regarding this clonotype: One base away lies a much larger clone, so this may be a sequencing read error. CDR3 DNA sequence: TGTGCCAGCTGCCAATCGCACCGGACTAGATACTACAATGAGCAGTTCTTC. It encodes CASCQSHRTRYYNEQFF. This sequence joins TRBV3-1 and TRBJ2-1, with 7 bases that match TRBD2. CDR1 and CDR2 (germline): LGHDT, YNNKEL (reference sequence). This CDR3 has 17 residues.

This chain connects TRBV27 to TRBJ2-2; no reliable D call. This CDR3 contains 14 residues. CDR1 is MNHEY, CDR2 SMNVEV, per germline (reference sequence). Trimming shortened V by 3 bases and J by 5 bases, and 10 bases separated the two germline ends. The CDR3 DNA follows: TGTGCCAGCAGTTTCCTTCAGGTGACCGGGGAGCTGTTTTTT. Translated, it gives CASSFLQVTGELFF.

This clonotype was detected ten times or more. This chain connects TRBV13 to TRBJ2-3; D unclear. The CDR3 is 13 amino acids. Per germline, CDR1 PRHDT and CDR2 FYEKMQ (reference sequence). With 6 bases removed from V and 6 bases from J, the gap between germline ends came to 13 bases. The CDR3 region has the DNA TGTGCCAGCAGTTCAAAGTATGCGGATACGCAGTATTTT. Its protein product is CASSSKYADTQYF.